The clone carrying this T cell receptor (beta chain) showed up just once. Its antigen is unidentified. This record belongs to a study of cytomegalovirus exposure and HLA in healthy donors. The wider study: A previous analysis identified approximately 110 million unique TCR beta sequences derived from 180 million or so T cells.

Study-wide findings and caveats: A later analysis associated 15,000 to 20,000 TCR beta sequences with HLA alleles at a 0.05 false discovery rate.

This PCR relied on a set of 60 Vbeta primers and 13 Jbeta primers. Sequenced by immunoSEQ multiplex PCR; TCRdb stores in-frame clones only, minus some. Of 90,000 or so clones in the sample, less than 70% are singletons; the top ten hold 2.7%. V lost 1 base and J lost 8, with 11 bases in between. The V gene's germline CDR1 is SEHNR and CDR2 FQNEAQ (reference sequence). This CDR3 is built from 13 residues. This clonotype was obtained from a middle-aged man in good health and CMV-seronegative. The chain carries TRBV7-9 and TRBJ1-2; D is possibly TRBD1 (5 bases). Specimen: PBMCs. The CDR3 DNA reads as TGTGCCAGCAGCTTAGTAGGGGTTAGGGGCTACACCTTC. Translating gives CASSLVGVRGYTF.